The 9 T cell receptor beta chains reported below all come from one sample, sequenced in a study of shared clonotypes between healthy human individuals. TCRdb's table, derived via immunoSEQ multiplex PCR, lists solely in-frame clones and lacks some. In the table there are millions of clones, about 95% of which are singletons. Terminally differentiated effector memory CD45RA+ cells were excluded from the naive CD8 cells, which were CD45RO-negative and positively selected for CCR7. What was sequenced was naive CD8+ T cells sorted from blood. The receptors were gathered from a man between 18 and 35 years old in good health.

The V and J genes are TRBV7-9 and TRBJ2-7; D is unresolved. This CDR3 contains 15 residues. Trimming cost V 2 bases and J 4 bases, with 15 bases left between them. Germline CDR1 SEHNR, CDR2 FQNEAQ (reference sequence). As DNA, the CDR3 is TGTGCCAGCAGCTTACCCATAGACACTAATTACGAGCAGTACTTC. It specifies CASSLPIDTNYEQYF.

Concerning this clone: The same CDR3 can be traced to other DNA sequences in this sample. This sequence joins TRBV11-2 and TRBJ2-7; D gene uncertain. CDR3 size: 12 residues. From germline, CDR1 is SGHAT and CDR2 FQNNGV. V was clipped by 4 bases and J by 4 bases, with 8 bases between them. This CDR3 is CASSSSGYEQYF. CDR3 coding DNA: TGTGCCAGCAGCTCCTCAGGTTACGAGCAGTACTTC. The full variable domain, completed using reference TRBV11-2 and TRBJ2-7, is EAGVAQSPRYKIIEKRQSVAFWCNPISGHATLYWYQQILGQGPKLLIQFQNNGVVDDSQLPKDRFSAERLKGVDSTLKIQPAKLEDSAVYLCASSSSGYEQYFGPGTRLTVT.

CDR3 in amino acids: CASSQVVGAIPGDEQFF. In DNA, the CDR3 is TGCGCCAGCAGCCAAGTCGTGGGGGCGATCCCCGGGGATGAGCAGTTCTTC. The chain is built from TRBV4-1 and TRBJ2-1; tentative D call: TRBD1 (6 bases). Germline V gene lookup returns CDR1 MGHRA and CDR2 YSYEKL. This CDR3 is built from 17 residues. The V and J ends lost 1 base and 8 bases respectively, with 21 bases between them.

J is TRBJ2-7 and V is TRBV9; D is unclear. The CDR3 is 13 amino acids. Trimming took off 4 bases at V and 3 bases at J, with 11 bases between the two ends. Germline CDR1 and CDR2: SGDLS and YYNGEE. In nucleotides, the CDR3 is TGTGCCAGCAGCTCGGACCGAGGCTACGAGCAGTACTTC. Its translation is CASSSDRGYEQYF.

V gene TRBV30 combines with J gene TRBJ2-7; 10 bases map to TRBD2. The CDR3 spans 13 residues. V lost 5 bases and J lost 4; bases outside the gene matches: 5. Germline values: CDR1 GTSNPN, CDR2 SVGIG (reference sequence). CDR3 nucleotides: TGTGCCTGGGGGATAGCGGGAGGTTACGAGCAGTACTTC. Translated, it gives CAWGIAGGYEQYF.

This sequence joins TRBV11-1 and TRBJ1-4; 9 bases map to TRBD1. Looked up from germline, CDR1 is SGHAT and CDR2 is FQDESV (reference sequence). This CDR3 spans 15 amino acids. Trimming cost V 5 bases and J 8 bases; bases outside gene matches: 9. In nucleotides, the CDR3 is TGTGCCAGCAGCCGAAGGGGACAGGGAATCGAAAAACTGTTTTTT. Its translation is CASSRRGQGIEKLFF.

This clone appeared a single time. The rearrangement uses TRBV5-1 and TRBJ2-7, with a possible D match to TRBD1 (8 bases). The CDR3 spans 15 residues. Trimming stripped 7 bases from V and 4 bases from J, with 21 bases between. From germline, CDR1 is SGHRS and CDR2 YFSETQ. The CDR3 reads CASQQGAGGLYEQYF. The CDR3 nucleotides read TGCGCCAGCCAGCAGGGGGCAGGGGGACTATACGAGCAGTACTTC.

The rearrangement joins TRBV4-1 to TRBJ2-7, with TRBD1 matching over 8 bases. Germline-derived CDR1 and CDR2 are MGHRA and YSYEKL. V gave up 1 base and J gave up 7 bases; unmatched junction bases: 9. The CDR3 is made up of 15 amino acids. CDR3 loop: CASSQAGQGVWEQYF. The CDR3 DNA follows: TGCGCCAGCAGCCAAGCCGGACAGGGAGTGTGGGAGCAGTACTTC.

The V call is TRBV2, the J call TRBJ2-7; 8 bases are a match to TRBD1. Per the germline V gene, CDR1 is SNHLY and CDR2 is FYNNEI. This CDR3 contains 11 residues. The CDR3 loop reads CGAGGKYEQYF. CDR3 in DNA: TGTGGGGCAGGGGGCAAGTACGAGCAGTACTTC.